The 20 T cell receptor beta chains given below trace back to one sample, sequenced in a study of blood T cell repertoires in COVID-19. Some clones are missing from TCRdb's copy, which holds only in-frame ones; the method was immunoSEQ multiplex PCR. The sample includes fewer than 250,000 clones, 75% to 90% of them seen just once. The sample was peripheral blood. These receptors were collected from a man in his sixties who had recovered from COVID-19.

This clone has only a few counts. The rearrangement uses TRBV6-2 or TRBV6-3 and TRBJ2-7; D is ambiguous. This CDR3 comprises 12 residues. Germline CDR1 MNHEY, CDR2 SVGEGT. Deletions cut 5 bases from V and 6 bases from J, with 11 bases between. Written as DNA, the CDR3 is TGTGCCAGCAGTCAAGACTTGATCGAGCAGTACTTC. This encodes CASSQDLIEQYF.

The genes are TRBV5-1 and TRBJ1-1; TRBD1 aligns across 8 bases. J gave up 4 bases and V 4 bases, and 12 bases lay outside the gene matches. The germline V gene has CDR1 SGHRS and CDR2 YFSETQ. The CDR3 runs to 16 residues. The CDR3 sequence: CASSPHLGTGTTEAFF. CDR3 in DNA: TGCGCCAGCAGCCCTCACCTTGGGACAGGAACCACTGAAGCTTTCTTT.

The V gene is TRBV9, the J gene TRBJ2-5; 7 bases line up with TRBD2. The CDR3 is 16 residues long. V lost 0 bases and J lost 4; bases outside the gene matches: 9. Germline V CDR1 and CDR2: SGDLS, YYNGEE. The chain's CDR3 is CASSVAGGGLRETQYF. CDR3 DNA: TGTGCCAGCAGCGTAGCTGGGGGAGGGCTTCGAGAGACCCAGTACTTC. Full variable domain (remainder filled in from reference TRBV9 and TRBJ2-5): DSGVTQTPKHLITATGQRVTLRCSPRSGDLSVYWYQQSLDQGLQFLIQYYNGEERAKGNILERFSAQQFPDLHSELNLSSLELGDSALYFCASSVAGGGLRETQYFGPGTRLLVL.

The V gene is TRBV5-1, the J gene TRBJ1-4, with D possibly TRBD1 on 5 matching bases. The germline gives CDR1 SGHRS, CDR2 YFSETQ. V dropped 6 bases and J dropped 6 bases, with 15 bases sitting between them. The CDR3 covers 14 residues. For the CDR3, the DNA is TGCGCCAGCAAAACGGGGGATTTTGATGAAAAACTGTTTTTT. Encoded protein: CASKTGDFDEKLFF.

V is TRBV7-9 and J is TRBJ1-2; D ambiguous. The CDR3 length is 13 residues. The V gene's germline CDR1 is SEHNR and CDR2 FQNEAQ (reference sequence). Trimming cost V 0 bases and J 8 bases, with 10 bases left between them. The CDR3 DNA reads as TGTGCCAGCAGCTTAGCCGGCGGGCAAGGCTACACCTTC. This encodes CASSLAGGQGYTF.

CDR3 sequence (DNA): TGTGCCAGCAGCGTAGCAGGGCTACCGAACACCGGGGAGCTGTTTTTT. Its translation: CASSVAGLPNTGELFF. V gene TRBV9 combines with J gene TRBJ2-2; D perhaps matches TRBD1 (5 bases). The CDR3 is made up of 16 amino acids. Trimming removed 0 bases from V and 0 bases from J, with 9 bases in between. The germline gives CDR1 SGDLS, CDR2 YYNGEE.

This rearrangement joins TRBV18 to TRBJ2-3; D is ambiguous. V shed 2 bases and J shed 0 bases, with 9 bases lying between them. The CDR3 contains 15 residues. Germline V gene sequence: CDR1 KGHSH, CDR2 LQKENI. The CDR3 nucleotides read TGTGCCAGCTCACCATTAACAGTTAGCACAGATACGCAGTATTTT. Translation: CASSPLTVSTDTQYF.

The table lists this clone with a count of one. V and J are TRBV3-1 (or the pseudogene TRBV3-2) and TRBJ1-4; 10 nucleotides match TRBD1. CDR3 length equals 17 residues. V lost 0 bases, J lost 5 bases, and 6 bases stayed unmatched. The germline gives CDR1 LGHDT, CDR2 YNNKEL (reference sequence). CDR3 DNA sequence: TGTGCCAGCAGCCAAGAAGGGGACAGGGGACGAAATGAAAAACTGTTTTTT. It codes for CASSQEGDRGRNEKLFF.

The CDR3 region has the DNA TGTGCCAGCAGCCGGGGGGAAGGCGGAGATACGCAGTATTTT. Translated: CASSRGEGGDTQYF. This sequence joins TRBV4-2 and TRBJ2-3, with D maybe TRBD2 (6 bases). V dropped 4 bases and J dropped 5 bases, with 13 bases sitting between them. CDR3 length: 14 amino acids. Germline V gene data show CDR1 as LGHNA and CDR2 as YNFKEQ.

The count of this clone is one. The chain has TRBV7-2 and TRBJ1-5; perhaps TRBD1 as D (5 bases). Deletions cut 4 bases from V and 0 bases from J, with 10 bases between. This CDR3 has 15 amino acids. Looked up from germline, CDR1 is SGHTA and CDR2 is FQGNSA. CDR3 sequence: CASSSGLGSNQPQHF. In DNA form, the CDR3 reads TGTGCCAGCAGCTCGGGACTAGGTAGCAATCAGCCCCAGCATTTT.

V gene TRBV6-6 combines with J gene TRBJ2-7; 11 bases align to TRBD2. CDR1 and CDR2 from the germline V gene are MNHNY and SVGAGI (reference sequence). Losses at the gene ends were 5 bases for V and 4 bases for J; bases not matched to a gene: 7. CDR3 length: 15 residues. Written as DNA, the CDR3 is TGTGCCAGCAGTCCAGGACTAGCGGGCTTGTACGAGCAGTACTTC. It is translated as CASSPGLAGLYEQYF.

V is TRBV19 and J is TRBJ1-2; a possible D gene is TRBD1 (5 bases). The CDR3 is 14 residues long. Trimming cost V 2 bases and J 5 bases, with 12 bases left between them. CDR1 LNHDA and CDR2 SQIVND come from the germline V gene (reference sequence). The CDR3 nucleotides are TGTGCCAGTAGTATATCGGGCAGGGATTATGGCTACACCTTC. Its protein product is CASSISGRDYGYTF.

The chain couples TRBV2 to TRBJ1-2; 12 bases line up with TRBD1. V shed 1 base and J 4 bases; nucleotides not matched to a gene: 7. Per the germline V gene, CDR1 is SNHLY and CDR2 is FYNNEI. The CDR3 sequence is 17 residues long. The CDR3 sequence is CASSEGGTGGIIYGYTF. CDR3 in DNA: TGTGCCAGCAGTGAAGGCGGGACAGGGGGCATTATCTATGGCTACACCTTC.

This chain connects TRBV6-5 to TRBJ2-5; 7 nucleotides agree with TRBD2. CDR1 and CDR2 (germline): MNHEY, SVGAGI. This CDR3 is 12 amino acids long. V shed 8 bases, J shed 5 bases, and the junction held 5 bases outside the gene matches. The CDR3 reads CASGPSGETQYF. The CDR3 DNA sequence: TGTGCCAGCGGCCCTAGCGGTGAGACCCAGTACTTC.

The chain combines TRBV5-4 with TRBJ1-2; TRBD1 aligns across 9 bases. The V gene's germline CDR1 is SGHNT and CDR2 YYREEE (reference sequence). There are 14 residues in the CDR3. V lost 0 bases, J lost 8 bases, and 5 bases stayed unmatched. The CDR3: CASSLGDREDGYTF. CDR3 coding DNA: TGTGCCAGCAGCTTGGGGGACAGGGAAGACGGCTACACCTTC.

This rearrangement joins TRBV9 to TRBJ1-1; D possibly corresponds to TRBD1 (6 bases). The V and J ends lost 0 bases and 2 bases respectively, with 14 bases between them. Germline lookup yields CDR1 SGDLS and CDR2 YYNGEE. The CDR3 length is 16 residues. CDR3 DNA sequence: TGTGCCAGCAGCGTAGGTTTAAACAGGGATAACACTGAAGCTTTCTTT. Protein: CASSVGLNRDNTEAFF.

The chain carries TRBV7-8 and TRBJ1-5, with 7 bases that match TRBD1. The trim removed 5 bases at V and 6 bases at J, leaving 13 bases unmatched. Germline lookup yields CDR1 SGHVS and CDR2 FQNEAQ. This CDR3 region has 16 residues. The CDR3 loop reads CASSAETGTLGQPQHF. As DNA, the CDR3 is TGTGCCAGCAGCGCAGAGACAGGGACTCTGGGTCAGCCCCAGCATTTT.

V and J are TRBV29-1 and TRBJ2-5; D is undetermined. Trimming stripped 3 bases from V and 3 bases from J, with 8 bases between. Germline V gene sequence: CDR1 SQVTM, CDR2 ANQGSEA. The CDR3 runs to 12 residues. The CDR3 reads CSVEVSEETQYF. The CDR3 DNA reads TGCAGCGTTGAGGTGAGCGAAGAGACCCAGTACTTC.

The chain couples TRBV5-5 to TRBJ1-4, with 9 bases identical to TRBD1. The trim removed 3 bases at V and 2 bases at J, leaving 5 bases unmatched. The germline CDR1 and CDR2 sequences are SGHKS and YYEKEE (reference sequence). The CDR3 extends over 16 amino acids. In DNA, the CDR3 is TGTGCCAGCAGCTCGGGACAGGGATTTACTAATGAAAAACTGTTTTTT. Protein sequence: CASSSGQGFTNEKLFF.

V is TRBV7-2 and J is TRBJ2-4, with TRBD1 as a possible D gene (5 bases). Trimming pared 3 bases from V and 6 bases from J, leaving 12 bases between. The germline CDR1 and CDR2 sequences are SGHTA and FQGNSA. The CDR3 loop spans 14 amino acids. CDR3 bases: TGTGCCAGCAGCTTTTCTGGGGCCGGAAACATTCAGTACTTC. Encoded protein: CASSFSGAGNIQYF.